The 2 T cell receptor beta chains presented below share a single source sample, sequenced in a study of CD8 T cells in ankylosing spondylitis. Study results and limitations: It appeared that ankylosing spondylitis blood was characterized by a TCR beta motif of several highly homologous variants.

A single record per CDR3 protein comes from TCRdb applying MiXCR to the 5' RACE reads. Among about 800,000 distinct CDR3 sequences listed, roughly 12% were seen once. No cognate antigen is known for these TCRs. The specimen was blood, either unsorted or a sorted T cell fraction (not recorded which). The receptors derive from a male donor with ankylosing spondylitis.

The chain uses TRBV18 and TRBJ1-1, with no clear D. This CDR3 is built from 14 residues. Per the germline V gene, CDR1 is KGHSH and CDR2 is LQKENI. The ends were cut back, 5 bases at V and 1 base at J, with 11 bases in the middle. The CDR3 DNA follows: TGTGCCAGCTCATTGCCGGCGAGGAACACTGAAGCTTTCTTT. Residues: CASSLPARNTEAFF.

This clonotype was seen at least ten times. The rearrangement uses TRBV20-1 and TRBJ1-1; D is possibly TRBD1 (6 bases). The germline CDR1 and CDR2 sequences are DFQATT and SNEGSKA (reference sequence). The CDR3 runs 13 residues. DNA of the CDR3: TGCAGCGCAACAGGGTTTCTGAACACTGAAGCTTTCTTT. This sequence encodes CSATGFLNTEAFF.